One sample yielded the 16 T cell receptor beta chains listed below, sequenced in a study of T cell changes during pregnancy in multiple sclerosis. Profiling relied on immunoSEQ multiplex PCR, and the TCRdb table lists in-frame clones only, not all of them. The data show tens of thousands of clones, around nine tenths seen once. The input for sequencing was CD4+ T cells from peripheral blood mononuclear cells, taken after pregnancy. Source of these receptors: a female donor in good health, enrolled as a control in a pregnancy study.

The chain links TRBV29-1 to TRBJ2-3; 11 bases align to TRBD1. The CDR3 runs 15 residues. Trimming cost V 3 bases and J 4 bases; bases outside gene matches: 6. The germline V gene has CDR1 SQVTM and CDR2 ANQGSEA. The CDR3 sequence is CSVDGDRGKADTQYF. CDR3 nucleotides: TGCAGCGTTGATGGGGACAGGGGGAAAGCAGATACGCAGTATTTT.

This chain connects TRBV7-2 to TRBJ1-1; D is ambiguous. Germline CDR1 reads SGHTA; CDR2 reads FQGNSA. This CDR3 region has 13 residues. The ends were cut back, 5 bases at V and 8 bases at J, with 15 bases in the middle. In DNA form, the CDR3 reads TGTGCCAGCAGCCTGGAGAGGGCGAGCGAAGCTTTCTTT. Amino acid sequence: CASSLERASEAFF.

This chain connects TRBV6-5 to TRBJ1-2; D is ambiguous. In germline, CDR1 is MNHEY, CDR2 SVGAGI. The CDR3 is made up of 13 amino acids. The V and J ends lost 6 bases and 5 bases respectively, with 13 bases between them. The CDR3 bases are TGTGCCAGCAGCTCGGGTGTGGTATATGGCTACACCTTC. This encodes CASSSGVVYGYTF.

The chain has TRBV16 and TRBJ1-2; D might be TRBD1 (5 bases). The CDR3 is 15 amino acids. Germline assignment: CDR1 KGHSY and CDR2 FQNENV. The V end lost 4 bases, the J end lost 6 bases, and 18 bases lay between the germline ends. CDR3 bases: TGTGCCAGCAGCCCTGGGTTTTGGCAGGGCGATGGCTACACCTTC. This encodes CASSPGFWQGDGYTF.

The rearrangement links TRBV7-2 to TRBJ2-7, with D perhaps matching TRBD2 (6 bases). CDR3 length equals 14 residues. Germline V CDR1 and CDR2: SGHTA, FQGNSA. The ends were cut back, 2 bases at V and 4 bases at J, with 12 bases in the middle. The CDR3 reads CASSLPLAPYEQYF. The CDR3 region has the DNA TGTGCCAGCAGCTTACCTCTAGCGCCTTACGAGCAGTACTTC. Variable domain in full (rest from reference TRBV7-2 and TRBJ2-7): GAGVSQSPSNKVTEKGKDVELRCDPISGHTALYWYRQSLGQGLEFLIYFQGNSAPDKSGLPSDRFSAERTGGSVSTLTIQRTQQEDSAVYLCASSLPLAPYEQYFGPGTRLTVT.

The chain links TRBV4-3 to TRBJ2-7, with 7 positions matching TRBD2. The CDR3 is 15 amino acids. Germline V gene sequence: CDR1 LGHNA, CDR2 YSLEER. V lost 0 bases, J lost 2 bases, and 4 bases stayed unmatched. The CDR3: CASSQDIRGAYEQYF. DNA of the CDR3: TGCGCCAGCAGCCAAGATATACGGGGGGCCTACGAGCAGTACTTC.

The V call is TRBV19, the J call TRBJ2-2, with 8 bases that match TRBD2. The germline gives CDR1 LNHDA, CDR2 SQIVND (reference sequence). The CDR3 covers 17 residues. J was trimmed by 3 bases and V by 4 bases; bases with no gene match: 10. For the CDR3, the DNA is TGTGCCAGTAGTACCGCTTCGGGGGGGCCGTACACCGGGGAGCTGTTTTTT. Translation gives CASSTASGGPYTGELFF.

The V and J genes are TRBV30 and TRBJ2-7; D is unresolved. Trimming removed 4 bases at V and 3 bases at J, with 7 bases between. The CDR3 consists of 11 residues. CDR1 and CDR2 from the germline V gene are GTSNPN and SVGIG (reference sequence). In nucleotides, the CDR3 is TGTGCCTGGAAACAGTACTACGAGCAGTACTTC. Amino acids: CAWKQYYEQYF.

V and J are TRBV5-1 and TRBJ2-1; 9 bases align to TRBD2. V trimming: 0 bases; J trimming: 8 bases; junction bases outside the gene matches: 12. CDR1 is SGHRS, CDR2 YFSETQ, per germline. The CDR3 has 17 amino acids. The CDR3 nucleotides are TGCGCCAGCAGCTTGGCGTTAACTGGCGGGGGGGCCGATGAGCAGTTCTTC. Encoded protein: CASSLALTGGGADEQFF. Variable domain in full (rest from reference TRBV5-1 and TRBJ2-1): KAGVTQTPRYLIKTRGQQVTLSCSPISGHRSVSWYQQTPGQGLQFLFEYFSETQRNKGNFPGRFSGRQFSNSRSEMNVSTLELGDSALYLCASSLALTGGGADEQFFGPGTRLTVL.

The chain couples TRBV2 to TRBJ1-3; D unclear. This CDR3 has 16 amino acids. The germline V and J ends were trimmed by 1 base and 4 bases, with 14 bases remaining between them. Germline lookup yields CDR1 SNHLY and CDR2 FYNNEI. CDR3 loop: CASSEVPSLGGNTIYF. In nucleotides, the CDR3 is TGTGCCAGCAGTGAAGTTCCCTCCTTGGGCGGAAACACCATATATTTT.

The chain employs TRBV7-9 and TRBJ1-2, with D uncertain. The CDR3 has 15 residues. The V end lost 1 base, the J end lost 4 bases, and 13 bases lay between the germline ends. Germline CDR1 is SEHNR and CDR2 is FQNEAQ (reference sequence). The CDR3 DNA is TGTGCCAGCAGCTTAGGGGGAGTCCTACGCTATGGCTACACCTTC. Translated, it gives CASSLGGVLRYGYTF.

The chain has TRBV19 and TRBJ2-1; TRBD2 matches at 8 bases. Trimming removed 4 bases from V and 9 bases from J; junction bases left unmatched: 14. CDR3 length equals 16 residues. Germline CDR1 reads LNHDA; CDR2 reads SQIVND (reference sequence). In DNA, the CDR3 is TGTGCCAGTAGTAAAGGGATTGCGCTAGCGGGCCGTGAGCAGTTCTTC. Translating gives CASSKGIALAGREQFF.

The V gene is TRBV30, the J gene TRBJ2-5; D is undetermined. Trimming took 3 bases from V and 7 from J, leaving 18 bases between them. CDR3 size: 14 residues. Germline assignment: CDR1 GTSNPN and CDR2 SVGIG (reference sequence). CDR3 nucleotides: TGTGCCTGGAGCATTCAAGACCGGCTAGGGACCCAGTACTTC. Residues: CAWSIQDRLGTQYF.

V is TRBV25-1 and J is TRBJ2-5, with 8 nucleotides matching TRBD1. CDR3 length: 17 residues. Germline trimming cut 5 bases from V and 1 base from J; bases unmatched to any gene: 12. Germline CDR1 and CDR2: MGHDK and SYGVNS. For the CDR3, the DNA is TGTGCCAGCAGTCCACGCCGCCGACAGGGGCCCCAAGAGACCCAGTACTTC. It yields the protein CASSPRRRQGPQETQYF. Together with reference TRBV25-1 and TRBJ2-5, the CDR3 gives the full variable domain: EADIYQTPRYLVIGTGKKITLECSQTMGHDKMYWYQQDPGMELHLIHYSYGVNSTEKGDLSSESTVSRIRTEHFPLTLESARPSHTSQYLCASSPRRRQGPQETQYFGPGTRLLVL.

This clone was counted once. V usage is TRBV18 and J usage is TRBJ2-1; 8 bases are shared with TRBD2. V shed 6 bases, J shed 7 bases, and the junction held 5 bases outside the gene matches. This CDR3 is built from 13 residues. The germline gives CDR1 KGHSH, CDR2 LQKENI. The CDR3 reads CASSPAGGNEQFF. For the CDR3, the DNA is TGTGCCAGCTCGCCCGCGGGGGGTAATGAGCAGTTCTTC.

The J gene is TRBJ2-5, the V gene TRBV7-2, with 8 nucleotides matching TRBD2. V was clipped by 5 bases and J by 1 base; unmatched bases: 6. The CDR3 consists of 15 residues. Germline loops: CDR1 SGHTA, CDR2 FQGNSA. Here the CDR3 reads CASSPWAGGQETQYF. Written as DNA, the CDR3 is TGTGCCAGCAGCCCCTGGGCGGGGGGCCAAGAGACCCAGTACTTC.